These T cell receptor beta chains were read from a single sample in a study of molecular identifiers for immune sequencing clone quantification. TCRdb analysed the PCR reads with MiXCR anew, one entry per CDR3 protein. The sample holds roughly 320,000 distinct CDR3 sequences, about a quarter seen once. Sequenced material: naive CD8+ T cells from blood, with Jurkat cell RNA spiked in. The receptors originated from a human donor in good health. Some libraries in this study had Jurkat cell RNA spiked in. Both conserved end residues are part of each CDR3. A D gene is named only where the DNA matches it firmly. The size entry is marked missing in some rows and otherwise reads once, few, many or a size class.

clone size | J gene | V gene | D gene | CDR3 protein | CDR3 DNA
NA | TRBJ1-1 | TRBV13 | NA | CASSSRSADEAFF | TGTGCCAGCAGTTCTCGGTCGGCGGATGAAGCTTTCTTT
NA | TRBJ2-5 | TRBV5-1 | NA | CASSSWGTRQETQYF | TGCGCCAGCAGCTCGTGGGGGACACGTCAAGAGACCCAGTACTTC
few | TRBJ2-6 | TRBV6-2/TRBV6-3 | TRBD1 | CASRETGDTISGANVLTF | TGTGCCAGCAGGGAAACAGGGGACACGATCTCTGGGGCCAACGTCCTGACTTTC
many | TRBJ2-7 | TRBV4-1 | TRBD2 | CASSHLAGGGEQYF | TGCGCCAGCAGCCACCTAGCGGGAGGGGGCGAGCAGTACTTC
many | TRBJ2-7 | TRBV27 | NA | CASSPRAGSAGYYEQYF | TGTGCCAGCAGTCCCCGCGCAGGGAGCGCGGGGTACTACGAGCAGTACTTC
few | TRBJ2-2 | TRBV7-9 | NA | CASITTGQNTGELFF | TGTGCCAGCATCACCACGGGACAGAACACCGGGGAGCTGTTTTTT
NA | TRBJ2-5 | TRBV19 | NA | CASSMSETQYF | TGTGCCAGTAGTATGTCAGAGACCCAGTACTTC
few | TRBJ1-1 | TRBV5-1 | NA | CASSPGQVAEAFF | TGCGCCAGCAGCCCAGGGCAGGTGGCTGAAGCTTTCTTT
many | TRBJ2-5 | TRBV7-9 | NA | CASSLSQNQETQYF | TGTGCCAGCAGCTTAAGTCAAAACCAAGAGACCCAGTACTTC
many | TRBJ2-2 | TRBV9 | NA | CASWDGTGELFF | TGTGCCAGCTGGGACGGAACCGGGGAGCTGTTTTTT
few | TRBJ2-3 | TRBV12-3/TRBV12-4 | TRBD2 | CASSFTPSGLALDTQYF | TGTGCCAGCAGTTTCACCCCGTCGGGACTAGCACTCGATACGCAGTATTTT